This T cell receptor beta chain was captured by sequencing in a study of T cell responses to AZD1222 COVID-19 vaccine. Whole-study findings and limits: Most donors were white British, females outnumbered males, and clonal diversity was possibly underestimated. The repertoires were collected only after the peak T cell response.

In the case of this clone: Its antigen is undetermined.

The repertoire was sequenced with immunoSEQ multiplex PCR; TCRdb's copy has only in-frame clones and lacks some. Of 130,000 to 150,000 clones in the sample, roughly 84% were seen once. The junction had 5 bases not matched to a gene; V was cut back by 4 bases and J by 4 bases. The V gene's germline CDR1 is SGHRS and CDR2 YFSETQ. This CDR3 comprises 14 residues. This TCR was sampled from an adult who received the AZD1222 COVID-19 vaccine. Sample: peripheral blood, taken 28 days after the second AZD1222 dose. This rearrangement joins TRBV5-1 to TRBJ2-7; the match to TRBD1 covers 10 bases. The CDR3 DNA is TGCGCCAGCAGCCCAGGACAGGGGGGATACGAGCAGTACTTC. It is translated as CASSPGQGGYEQYF.